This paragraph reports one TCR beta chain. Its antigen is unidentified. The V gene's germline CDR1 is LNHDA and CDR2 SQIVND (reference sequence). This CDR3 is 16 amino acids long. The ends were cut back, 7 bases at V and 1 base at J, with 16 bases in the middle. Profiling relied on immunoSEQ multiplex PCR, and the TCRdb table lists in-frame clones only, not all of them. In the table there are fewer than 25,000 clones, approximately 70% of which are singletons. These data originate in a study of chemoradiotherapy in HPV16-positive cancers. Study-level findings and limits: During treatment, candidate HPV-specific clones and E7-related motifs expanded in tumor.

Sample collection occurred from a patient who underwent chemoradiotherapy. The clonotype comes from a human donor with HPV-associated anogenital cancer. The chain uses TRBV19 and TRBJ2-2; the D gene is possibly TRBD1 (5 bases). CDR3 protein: CASTFMGRGNTGELFF. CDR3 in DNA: TGTGCCAGTACCTTCATGGGGCGCGGGAACACCGGGGAGCTGTTTTTT.